Each of the 21 T cell receptor beta chains below was sequenced from the same sample in a study of T cell repertoires in cytomegalovirus infection (dated by TCRdb to the late 2010s). TCRdb names Illumina HiSeq 1500 as the instrument used. The raw public reads went through TCRdb reprocessing: fastp at Q25, MiXCR clone calling, in-frame beta chains kept. For every CDR3 protein sequence, its rows merge into one entry that carries the most common genes and DNA. This sample comprises roughly 300,000 distinct CDR3 sequences, over 20% of them detected only once. Of the sample, approximately 13% falls within the top ten clones. Sequencing was performed on PBMCs. The receptors were sampled from a human donor in good health (CMV status not recorded). Some clones in this sample may be carry-over from other donors' samples.

The chain joins TRBV29-1 to TRBJ1-4; no clear D. In germline, CDR1 is SQVTM, CDR2 ANQGSEA. The CDR3 is 11 residues long. Trimming left V 8 bases short and J 8 bases short, with 12 bases between. The DNA of the CDR3 is TGCAGCCTGTGGGTGCAGGAAAAACTGTTTTTT. Amino acid sequence: CSLWVQEKLFF.

The table lists this clonotype with a few counts. The gene calls are TRBV7-9 and TRBJ2-6; the match to TRBD1 covers 9 bases. The CDR3 extends over 18 amino acids. Looked up from germline, CDR1 is SEHNR and CDR2 is FQNEAQ (reference sequence). V lost 2 bases, J lost 2 bases, and 7 bases stayed unmatched. CDR3 amino acids: CASSLSGTGTPGANVLTF. In nucleotides, the CDR3 is TGTGCCAGCAGCTTAAGCGGGACAGGGACTCCTGGGGCCAACGTCCTGACTTTC.

This clonotype has a handful of counts. The CDR3 reads CASSIRSRGRGNYEQYF. The CDR3 DNA is TGTGCCAGTAGTATCCGCAGTCGTGGCAGGGGGAACTACGAGCAGTACTTC. This chain links TRBV19 with TRBJ2-7, with 7 bases that match TRBD1. There are 17 residues in the CDR3. Germline lookup yields CDR1 LNHDA and CDR2 SQIVND (reference sequence). The ends lost 3 bases at V and 3 bases at J; junction bases unmatched: 14.

V and J are TRBV11-1 and TRBJ2-3, with 15 bases fitting TRBD2. This CDR3 spans 18 amino acids. V lost 4 bases and J lost 5; bases outside the gene matches: 10. Germline lookup yields CDR1 SGHAT and CDR2 FQDESV (reference sequence). The CDR3 loop is CASSSQQRGLAGGDTQYF. The DNA of the CDR3 is TGTGCCAGCAGCTCCCAGCAGCGGGGACTAGCGGGGGGAGATACGCAGTATTTT.

The chain joins TRBV6-1 to TRBJ2-1; the match to TRBD2 covers 7 bases. Germline V lookup: CDR1 MNHNS, CDR2 SASEGT. The CDR3 totals 16 residues. The V gene end was trimmed by 8 bases and the J gene end by 4 bases; junction bases not matched to a gene: 14. CDR3 amino acids: CASERGAGVLYNEQFF. Written as DNA, the CDR3 is TGTGCCAGCGAGAGAGGGGCGGGAGTTTTGTACAATGAGCAGTTCTTC.

V is TRBV6-5 and J is TRBJ1-1; tentative D call: TRBD1 (5 bases). The CDR3 runs 16 residues. Trimming took 7 bases from V and 1 from J, leaving 19 bases between them. In germline, CDR1 is MNHEY, CDR2 SVGAGI. DNA of the CDR3: TGTGCCAGCAAAACCTTGCCAGGGAGGTGGAACACTGAAGCTTTCTTT. It specifies CASKTLPGRWNTEAFF.

This clonotype has just a few counts. The gene calls are TRBV2 and TRBJ1-1; D ambiguous. Between the trimmed V and J ends, which lost 10 bases and 4 bases, there was a span of 13 bases. Germline lookup yields CDR1 SNHLY and CDR2 FYNNEI. This CDR3 contains 12 residues. In nucleotides, the CDR3 is TGTGCCACCGAGGATTCAGGCACTGAAGCTTTCTTT. Its protein product is CATEDSGTEAFF.

The chain uses TRBV7-9 and TRBJ1-2; unclear D gene. V was cut by 0 bases and J by 2 bases, with 7 bases left in between. Looked up from germline, CDR1 is SEHNR and CDR2 is FQNEAQ (reference sequence). The CDR3 has 14 amino acids. The chain's CDR3 is CASSLAAQNYGYTF. The CDR3 region has the DNA TGTGCCAGCAGCTTAGCGGCTCAGAACTATGGCTACACCTTC.

In this sample, this clonotype turned up a few times. The CDR3, as DNA: TGTGCCATCAGTGACAGGGTTAACACTGAAGCTTTCTTT. Translating it yields CAISDRVNTEAFF. The rearrangement joins TRBV10-3 to TRBJ1-1; a weak D match, TRBD1 (5 bases). V lost 3 bases to trimming and J lost 2 bases, with 7 bases between them. CDR1 and CDR2 from the germline V gene are ENHRY and SYGVKD. The CDR3 has 13 residues.

The J gene is TRBJ1-1, the V gene TRBV11-2; maybe TRBD1 (5 bases). Deletions cut 6 bases from V and 3 bases from J, with 20 bases between. CDR1 is SGHAT and CDR2 is FQNNGV in the germline V gene. The CDR3 extends over 16 amino acids. The CDR3, as DNA: TGTGCCAGCAGATGGCCAAGGTGGGGGGAAGACACTGAAGCTTTCTTT. Amino acids: CASRWPRWGEDTEAFF.

The chain couples TRBV7-2 to TRBJ2-3; D remains unclear. This CDR3 is 13 amino acids long. V gave up 5 bases and J gave up 0 bases, with 6 bases separating them. CDR1 and CDR2 (germline): SGHTA, FQGNSA. The CDR3, as DNA: TGTGCCAGCAGCCCCTACAGCACAGATACGCAGTATTTT. Its protein is CASSPYSTDTQYF.

This clonotype appeared a few times. The chain is built from TRBV7-2 and TRBJ2-7; 7 positions agree with TRBD1. The CDR3 contains 13 residues. The V segment lost 4 bases and the J segment 3 bases; nucleotides outside the gene matches: 3. The V gene's germline CDR1 is SGHTA and CDR2 FQGNSA. Written as DNA, the CDR3 is TGTGCCAGCAGCTCGGACAGGAGCTACGAGCAGTACTTC. Translation: CASSSDRSYEQYF.

The J gene is TRBJ2-7, the V gene TRBV27; D call uncertain. With 3 bases removed from V and 3 bases from J, the gap between germline ends came to 9 bases. The CDR3 is 13 residues long. The germline V gene encodes CDR1 MNHEY and CDR2 SMNVEV (reference sequence). CDR3 DNA: TGTGCCAGCAGTTTTGAGATTAACTACGAGCAGTACTTC. Amino acid sequence: CASSFEINYEQYF.

For this clonotype: One end of the junction is discordant with germline, which a read error may explain. The CDR3 DNA reads as TGTGCCAGCAGTCGCTTCGGGGCGGCAAACGTTCAGTACTTC. It translates to CASSRFGAANVQYF. The chain uses TRBV28 and TRBJ2-4; D tentatively reads TRBD1 or TRBD2 (5 bases each). This CDR3 contains 14 residues. Germline lookup yields CDR1 MDHEN and CDR2 SYDVKM.

A word on this clonotype: Since a much larger clone is just one base distant, this may be a read error. This rearrangement joins TRBV25-1 to TRBJ2-5; possible D gene TRBD2, 5 bases. The CDR3 length is 15 residues. Germline V CDR1 and CDR2: MGHDK, SYGVNS. CDR3 in amino acids: CASCEFSRAQETQYF. The DNA of the CDR3 is TGTGCCAGCTGTGAATTCTCGCGGGCCCAAGAGACCCAGTACTTC.

This clonotype occurred a few times. The V call is TRBV9, the J call TRBJ1-2; D is ambiguous. The V end lost 0 bases, the J end lost 4 bases, and 10 bases lay between the germline ends. Germline V gene lookup returns CDR1 SGDLS and CDR2 YYNGEE. The CDR3 length is 14 residues. The CDR3 loop is CASSVALGFYGYTF. The CDR3 DNA is TGTGCCAGCAGCGTAGCTTTAGGATTCTATGGCTACACCTTC.

This clonotype has ten or more counts. The chain couples TRBV7-9 to TRBJ2-4; D gene ambiguous. Per germline, CDR1 SEHNR and CDR2 FQNEAQ (reference sequence). The CDR3 contains 14 residues. V was cut by 0 bases and J by 6 bases, with 9 bases left in between. CDR3 nucleotide sequence: TGTGCCAGCAGCTTAGCCGGCGGCACAAACATTCAGTACTTC. It specifies CASSLAGGTNIQYF.

In this sample, this clonotype turned up many times. The chain joins TRBV7-2 to TRBJ1-1; 9 bases fit TRBD1. CDR1 is SGHTA and CDR2 is FQGNSA in the germline V gene. This CDR3 is 14 amino acids long. The junction had 12 bases not matched to a gene; V was cut back by 5 bases and J by 11 bases. Here the CDR3 reads CASSPDPQGAGAFF. The CDR3 nucleotides read TGTGCCAGCAGCCCCGATCCACAGGGGGCAGGGGCTTTCTTT.

This clonotype was observed many times. This chain connects TRBV7-2 to TRBJ2-7; 7 nucleotides match TRBD1. Germline V gene sequence: CDR1 SGHTA, CDR2 FQGNSA. J lost 3 bases, V lost 6 bases, and 8 bases had no gene match. This CDR3 has 14 amino acids. The CDR3 loop reads CASSTGTVVYEQYF. The CDR3 bases are TGTGCCAGCAGTACCGGGACAGTTGTCTACGAGCAGTACTTC.

The chain is built from TRBV12-3 or TRBV12-4 and TRBJ2-3, with 10 bases aligning to TRBD2. V shed 5 bases and J 5 bases; nucleotides not matched to a gene: 10. The CDR3 totals 16 residues. The CDR3 bases are TGTGCCAGCAGTCCCCGGATGAGCGGGAGGGGAGATACGCAGTATTTT. Translating it yields CASSPRMSGRGDTQYF.

The CDR3 is CASSHHRTIVNTEAFF. CDR3 bases: TGTGCCAGCAGCCACCACCGCACAATCGTGAACACTGAAGCTTTCTTT. V and J are TRBV3-1 and TRBJ1-1; D gene unclear. V shed 3 bases and J shed 0 bases, with 14 bases lying between them. The CDR3 totals 16 residues. The germline gives CDR1 LGHDT, CDR2 YNNKEL (reference sequence).